This record looks at one T cell receptor (beta chain) sequence and its context. Authors' analysis steps: From reference gene primer amplification, estimates of nucleated cell counts were derived. TCRdb's table, derived via immunoSEQ multiplex PCR, lists solely in-frame clones and lacks some. V and J calls and clone size come straight from that table; D and trimming were deduced from the DNA. This sample carries a few hundred thousand clones, more than 70% of them seen once, and the ten largest clones take around 4%. These data come from a study of blood T cell repertoires in COVID-19. Study summary: Samples taken during acute and convalescent COVID-19 were collected in the United States, Italy and Spain. Sample material is recorded as cDNA or gDNA derived from T cells, B-cell-depleted T cells, or PBMCs.

CDR3 length: 16 amino acids. Germline V CDR1 and CDR2: SGHAT, FQNNGV. Trimming at V came to 4 bases and at J to 7 bases, leaving 13 bases not matched to a gene. Seattle patients were enrolled while actively infected and followed longitudinally. Sequenced material: peripheral blood. The receptor was isolated from a woman in her fifties or sixties with COVID-19, enrolled during active disease. This chain joins TRBV11-2 and TRBJ2-1, with 7 bases that match TRBD2. The CDR3 sequence: CASSWVGRGVTNEQFF. The DNA of the CDR3 is TGTGCCAGCAGCTGGGTGGGGAGGGGAGTAACGAATGAGCAGTTCTTC. Filled out from reference TRBV11-2 and TRBJ2-1, the complete variable domain reads EAGVAQSPRYKIIEKRQSVAFWCNPISGHATLYWYQQILGQGPKLLIQFQNNGVVDDSQLPKDRFSAERLKGVDSTLKIQPAKLEDSAVYLCASSWVGRGVTNEQFFGPGTRLTVL.